The T cell receptor (beta chain) under discussion was sequenced for a study of T-cell memory formation after mild COVID-19. Study context: In these data, TCR clusters were largely donor specific. Notes on the study in general: Shrinking CD4+ clones resided mostly in CM and EM, and CD8+ ones in EMRA. Detection of some responders pre-infection suggested pre-existing cross-reactive memory T cells participated.

About this clonotype: The antigen is unknown.

The TCR alpha and TCR beta cDNA libraries, bearing sample barcodes and UMIs, were generated by 5'RACE using constant-segment primers. MiXCR, applied by TCRdb to the 5' RACE reads, yields one record per CDR3 protein. The sample records roughly 350,000 distinct CDR3 sequences, approximately 29% being singletons. The germline V gene has CDR1 DFQATT and CDR2 SNEGSKA (reference sequence). This CDR3 is 11 amino acids long. The V and J ends lost 3 bases and 2 bases respectively, with 4 bases between them. This sequence originates from an adult woman who had mild COVID-19 (a few samples of this study predate the infection). Cell type and time point are not known. The sample was PBMCs or a T cell subset sorted from them (not recorded which). The chain joins TRBV20-1 to TRBJ1-2; the D is unclear. This CDR3 is CSASKNYGYTF. CDR3 nucleotide sequence: TGCAGTGCTAGCAAAAACTATGGCTACACCTTC.